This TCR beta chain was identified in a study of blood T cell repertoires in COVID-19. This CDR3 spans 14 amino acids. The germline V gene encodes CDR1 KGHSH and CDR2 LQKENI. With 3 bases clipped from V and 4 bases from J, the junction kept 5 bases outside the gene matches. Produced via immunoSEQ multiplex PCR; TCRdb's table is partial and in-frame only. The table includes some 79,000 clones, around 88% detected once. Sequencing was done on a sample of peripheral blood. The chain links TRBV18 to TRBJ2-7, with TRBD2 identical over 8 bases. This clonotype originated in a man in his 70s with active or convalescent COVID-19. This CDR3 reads CASSPGLGVYEQYF. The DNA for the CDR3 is TGTGCCAGCTCACCGGGACTAGGGGTGTACGAGCAGTACTTC.